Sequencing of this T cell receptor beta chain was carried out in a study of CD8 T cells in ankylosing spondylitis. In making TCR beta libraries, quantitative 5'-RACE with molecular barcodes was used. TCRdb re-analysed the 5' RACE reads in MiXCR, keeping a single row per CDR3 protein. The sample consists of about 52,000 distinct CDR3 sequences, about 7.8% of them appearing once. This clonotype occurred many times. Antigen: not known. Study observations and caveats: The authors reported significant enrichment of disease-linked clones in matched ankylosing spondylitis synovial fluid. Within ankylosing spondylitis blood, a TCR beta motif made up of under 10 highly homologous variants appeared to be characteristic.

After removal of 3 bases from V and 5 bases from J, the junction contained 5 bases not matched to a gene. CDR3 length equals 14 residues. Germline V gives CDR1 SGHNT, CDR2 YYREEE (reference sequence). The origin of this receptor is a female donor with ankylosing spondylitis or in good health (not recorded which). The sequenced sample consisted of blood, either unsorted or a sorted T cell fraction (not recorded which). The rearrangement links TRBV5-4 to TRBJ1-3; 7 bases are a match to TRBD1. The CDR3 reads CASSYGQARNTIYF. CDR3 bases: TGTGCCAGCAGCTACGGACAGGCTAGAAACACCATATATTTT.